At least ten counts were recorded for the clone carrying this TCR beta chain. Its antigen is not identified. V lost 6 bases, J lost 3 bases, and 5 bases stayed unmatched. Germline V gene data show CDR1 as PRHDT and CDR2 as FYEKMQ (reference sequence). This CDR3 contains 14 residues. Memory CD4+ cells were defined as CD4+CD45RO+CD25-. Constant-region reverse primers amplified full-length variable regions, followed by semi-nested Nested Universal Primer A PCR. Via MiXCR, TCRdb re-called the 5' RACE reads, giving one row per CDR3 protein. The sample carries tens of thousands of distinct CDR3 sequences, around a fifth recorded once. General study results and limits: Tumor Tregs overlapped most with tumor, then blood, naive CD4+ cells.

This rearrangement joins TRBV13 to TRBJ1-1; 9 bases map to TRBD1. The clonotype originates from a female donor with breast cancer. The sample consisted of memory CD4+ T cells sorted from a lymph node. Stated subset: memory CD4+ T cells, CD4+CD45RO+CD25-. Here the CDR3 DNA reads TGTGCCAGCAGATACAGGGGGCGGGACACTGAAGCTTTCTTT. It specifies CASRYRGRDTEAFF. The full variable domain, rest sourced from reference TRBV13 and TRBJ1-1, is AAGVIQSPRHLIKEKRETATLKCYPIPRHDTVYWYQQGPGQDPQFLISFYEKMQSDKGSIPDRFSAQQFSDYHSELNMSSLELGDSALYFCASRYRGRDTEAFFGQGTRLTVV.